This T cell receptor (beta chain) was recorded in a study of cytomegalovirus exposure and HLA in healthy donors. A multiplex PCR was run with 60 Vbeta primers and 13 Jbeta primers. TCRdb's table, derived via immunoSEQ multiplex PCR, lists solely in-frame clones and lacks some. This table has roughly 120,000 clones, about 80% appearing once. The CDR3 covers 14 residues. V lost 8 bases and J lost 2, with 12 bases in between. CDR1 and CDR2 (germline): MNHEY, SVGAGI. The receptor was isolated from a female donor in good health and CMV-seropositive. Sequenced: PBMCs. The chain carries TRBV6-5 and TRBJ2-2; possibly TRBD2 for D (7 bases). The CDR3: CASSPGGNTGELFF. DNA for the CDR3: TGTGCCAGCTCCCCGGGGGGCAACACCGGGGAGCTGTTTTTT.